The clone carrying this T cell receptor beta chain was found once. The sample comes from a study of blood T cell repertoires in COVID-19. About the research overall: From the United States, Italy and Spain came samples of acute and convalescent COVID-19.

Here immunoSEQ multiplex PCR was the method, and the copy in TCRdb shows in-frame clones only, minus some. In the table there are roughly 400,000 clones, approximately 90% of which are singletons. Trimming removed 6 bases from V and 4 bases from J, with 18 bases in between. The germline CDR1 and CDR2 sequences are LNHDA and SQIVND (reference sequence). This CDR3 is built from 15 residues. The receptor's source is a woman aged 35 to 49 who had been exposed to COVID-19. The chain employs TRBV19 and TRBJ1-2; D is ambiguous. What was sequenced was PBMCs or T cells enriched from blood (not recorded which). The CDR3 spells CASRPAREGGYGYTF. DNA for the CDR3: TGTGCCAGTAGACCGGCCCGGGAGGGCGGCTATGGCTACACCTTC.